Shown below are 32 T cell receptor beta chains from a single sample sequenced in a study of blood T cells in healthy people across ages. A second PCR, run for 7 to 11 cycles, used a sample-barcoded 5' primer plus a J-beta primer mix. TCRdb reprocessed the 5' RACE reads with MiXCR, giving one entry per CDR3 protein. The repertoire has 1.5 million or so distinct CDR3 sequences, approximately 42% of them found once; the top ten carry under 8%. Sequenced input: blood. These TCRs come from a woman between 18 and 30 years old in good health.

The chain combines TRBV12-3 or TRBV12-4 with TRBJ1-5; D perhaps matches TRBD1 (6 bases). V shed 7 bases and J shed 4 bases, with 14 bases lying between them. The CDR3 sequence is 14 residues long. The CDR3 here is CASNRGASNQPQHF. CDR3 nucleotide sequence: TGTGCCAGCAATCGGGGGGCGTCAAATCAGCCCCAGCATTTT.

The chain carries TRBV6-6 and TRBJ1-1; a possible D gene is TRBD1 (5 bases). The length of the CDR3 is 17 residues. Germline loops: CDR1 MNHNY, CDR2 SVGAGI (reference sequence). V lost 7 bases and J lost 7, with 28 bases in between. The CDR3 region is CASIRSSRGAGTYEAFF. The CDR3 nucleotides read TGTGCCAGCATCCGATCGAGCCGAGGGGCCGGCACTTATGAAGCTTTCTTT.

This chain connects TRBV5-4 to TRBJ1-1; D is unresolved. CDR1 is SGHNT and CDR2 is YYREEE in the germline V gene (reference sequence). V was shortened by 0 bases and J by 1 base, with 16 bases between the two germline ends. The CDR3 runs 17 residues. The DNA of the CDR3 is TGTGCCAGCAGCTTGGGCCCCCCGGGTTCGGGGAACACTGAAGCTTTCTTT. It encodes CASSLGPPGSGNTEAFF.

In its sample, this clonotype was seen once. The chain has TRBV4-3 and TRBJ2-6, with D unclear. Germline V gives CDR1 LGHNA, CDR2 YSLEER. The CDR3 has 17 amino acids. V lost 0 bases to trimming and J lost 0 bases, with 9 bases between them. DNA for the CDR3: TGCGCCAGCAGCCAAGAGGCAACTTACTCTGGGGCCAACGTCCTGACTTTC. Translated, it gives CASSQEATYSGANVLTF.

This clonotype has only a few counts. This sequence joins TRBV20-1 and TRBJ2-7, with 11 nucleotides matching TRBD2. CDR1 and CDR2 from the germline V gene are DFQATT and SNEGSKA (reference sequence). V was pared by 6 bases and J by 7 bases, with 11 bases of the junction left unmatched. This CDR3 contains 14 residues. CDR3 bases: TGCAGTGCCACACTAGCGGGAGTACCGGGGGAGCAGTACTTC. Protein: CSATLAGVPGEQYF.

The chain employs TRBV20-1 and TRBJ2-3, with 7 bases fitting TRBD1. CDR1 and CDR2 (germline): DFQATT, SNEGSKA (reference sequence). The V and J ends lost 0 bases and 0 bases, in that order; junction bases with no gene match: 6. This CDR3 spans 16 amino acids. The chain's CDR3 is CSARDWDSRSTDTQYF. The DNA of the CDR3 is TGCAGTGCTAGAGATTGGGACAGCCGGAGCACAGATACGCAGTATTTT.

The chain carries TRBV20-1 and TRBJ2-3, with 11 bases aligning to TRBD2. The length of the CDR3 is 17 residues. Germline values: CDR1 DFQATT, CDR2 SNEGSKA (reference sequence). V dropped 2 bases and J dropped 7; count of bases not matched to a gene: 14. Here the CDR3 DNA reads TGCAGTGCTAGAATCCCGGGACTAGCGGCCGATTTCTATACGCAGTATTTT. This encodes CSARIPGLAADFYTQYF.

This clonotype has more than one count but fewer than ten. The V gene is TRBV29-1, the J gene TRBJ1-2; maybe TRBD1 (5 bases). The CDR3 spans 11 residues. CDR1 and CDR2 (germline): SQVTM, ANQGSEA. V lost 3 bases and J lost 6, with 8 bases in between. The CDR3 DNA reads TGCAGCGTTGACAGGGATGATGGCTACACCTTC. Residues: CSVDRDDGYTF.

This clonotype was counted between two and nine times. This chain links TRBV20-1 with TRBJ2-7; D uncertain. Trimming pared 6 bases from V and 2 bases from J, leaving 20 bases between. The germline V gene has CDR1 DFQATT and CDR2 SNEGSKA (reference sequence). CDR3 length equals 15 residues. The DNA of the CDR3 is TGCAGTGCAACCCCCGCTACGGCAGCCACCTACGAGCAGTACTTC. Its translation: CSATPATAATYEQYF.

In this sample, this clonotype turned up a few times. The rearrangement links TRBV6-6 to TRBJ2-3, with a possible D match to TRBD1 (6 bases). The CDR3 length is 15 residues. V shed 6 bases and J shed 4 bases, with 17 bases lying between them. CDR1 is MNHNY and CDR2 is SVGAGI in the germline V gene (reference sequence). CDR3 in amino acids: CASSLSTGLADTQYF. DNA of the CDR3: TGTGCCAGCAGCCTTTCTACAGGGCTGGCAGATACGCAGTATTTT.

As concerns this clonotype: Just one base apart from a much larger clone, this may be a read error. The chain couples TRBV7-8 to TRBJ2-5; a possible D gene is TRBD2 (6 bases). The end of the DNA aligns better with TRBJ2-7, so the J call may be wrong. This CDR3 contains 14 residues. Germline V gives CDR1 SGHVS, CDR2 FQNEAQ. The CDR3 is CASSVGGQGSEQYF. The DNA of the CDR3 is TGTGCCAGCAGCGTAGGAGGGCAGGGAAGCGAGCAGTACTTC.

Only a few counts were recorded for this clonotype. This sequence joins TRBV20-1 and TRBJ1-2; 8 bases line up with TRBD1. The CDR3 loop spans 14 amino acids. The ends lost 1 base at V and 2 bases at J; junction bases unmatched: 3. Germline V gene lookup returns CDR1 DFQATT and CDR2 SNEGSKA (reference sequence). The CDR3 DNA reads as TGCAGTGCTAGAGGAGCAGGGGGCAACTATGGCTACACCTTC. It translates to CSARGAGGNYGYTF.

As for this clonotype: With a much larger clone just one base away, this may be a read error. This chain connects TRBV5-1 to TRBJ2-3, with TRBD1 identical over 7 bases. The CDR3 runs to 12 residues. Germline V CDR1 and CDR2: SGHRS, YFSETQ. Germline trimming cut 3 bases from V and 10 bases from J; bases unmatched to any gene: 5. Here the CDR3 DNA reads TGCGCCAGCAGCTCAGGACAGGAAGCGCAGTATTTT. Protein product: CASSSGQEAQYF.

V usage is TRBV5-5 and J usage is TRBJ1-6, with 8 positions matching TRBD1. Germline V gene data show CDR1 as SGHKS and CDR2 as YYEKEE (reference sequence). This CDR3 has 15 amino acids. V gave up 2 bases and J gave up 10 bases; unmatched junction bases: 8. CDR3 nucleotide sequence: TGTGCCAGCAGCTTCGGTCCAGGGGGCGACTCACCCCTCCACTTT. Translated: CASSFGPGGDSPLHF.

This clonotype has more than one count but fewer than ten. This chain links TRBV20-1 with TRBJ2-3; TRBD2 matches at 10 bases. This CDR3 is 14 amino acids long. The trim removed 6 bases at V and 1 base at J, leaving 4 bases unmatched. CDR1 is DFQATT, CDR2 SNEGSKA, per germline (reference sequence). The CDR3 DNA reads TGCAGTGCCCCGACTAGCGGGCGCACAGATACGCAGTATTTT. Translated, it gives CSAPTSGRTDTQYF.

In this sample, this clonotype turned up a few times. The chain is built from TRBV20-1 and TRBJ2-3, with D hard to call. The CDR3 is made up of 14 amino acids. V was cut by 6 bases and J by 2 bases, with 15 bases left in between. Germline assignment: CDR1 DFQATT and CDR2 SNEGSKA (reference sequence). In nucleotides, the CDR3 is TGCAGTGCCGGTTCGTTGGCGTCCACAGATACGCAGTATTTT. Protein sequence: CSAGSLASTDTQYF.

This clonotype occurred a few times. The chain couples TRBV20-1 to TRBJ2-1; possibly TRBD2 for D (6 bases). The germline V gene has CDR1 DFQATT and CDR2 SNEGSKA (reference sequence). The length of the CDR3 is 16 residues. V lost 2 bases and J 0 bases, leaving 14 bases between the germline ends. CDR3 loop: CSARQFGGGSYNEQFF. CDR3 bases: TGCAGTGCTAGACAATTCGGGGGTGGCTCCTACAATGAGCAGTTCTTC.

V gene TRBV15 combines with J gene TRBJ2-1, with a tentative D call TRBD2 (6 bases). The CDR3 consists of 18 residues. Trimming shortened V by 1 base and J by 0 bases, and 16 bases separated the two germline ends. CDR1 is LNHNV and CDR2 is YYDKDF in the germline V gene (reference sequence). CDR3 sequence (DNA): TGTGCCACCAGCAGAGGTTTCGGGGCGGGGAGCTCCTACAATGAGCAGTTCTTC. It codes for CATSRGFGAGSSYNEQFF.

The chain employs TRBV19 and TRBJ1-1; 7 nucleotides align to TRBD1. Trimming removed 10 bases from V and 4 bases from J; junction bases left unmatched: 12. The V gene's germline CDR1 is LNHDA and CDR2 SQIVND (reference sequence). This CDR3 spans 14 amino acids. The CDR3 DNA reads as TGTGCCACTTACAGGGGAAGTTTGGCCACTGAAGCTTTCTTT. Translated, it gives CATYRGSLATEAFF.

The J gene is TRBJ2-5, the V gene TRBV6-1; 9 bases align to TRBD1. With 5 bases clipped from V and 11 bases from J, the junction kept 12 bases outside the gene matches. The germline V gene has CDR1 MNHNS and CDR2 SASEGT. The CDR3 covers 14 residues. As DNA, the CDR3 is TGTGCCAGCAGTTCCGGGACAGGGTCTTCTGAGCAGTACTTC. It translates to CASSSGTGSSEQYF.

The chain has TRBV7-2 and TRBJ1-2; 9 bases align to TRBD1. The CDR3 is 17 amino acids. V lost 4 bases and J lost 0; bases outside the gene matches: 9. The V gene's germline CDR1 is SGHTA and CDR2 FQGNSA. The CDR3 loop is CASSSTGGRPTNYGYTF. Here the CDR3 DNA reads TGTGCCAGCAGCTCTACAGGGGGCCGCCCCACTAACTATGGCTACACCTTC.

The sample holds many counts of this clonotype. V and J are TRBV6-6 and TRBJ1-1; D remains ambiguous. CDR1 is MNHNY, CDR2 SVGAGI, per germline (reference sequence). The ends were cut back, 6 bases at V and 0 bases at J, with 14 bases in the middle. This CDR3 is built from 15 residues. In DNA form, the CDR3 reads TGTGCCAGCAGCCCGTTGGAGGTGATGAACACTGAAGCTTTCTTT. This encodes CASSPLEVMNTEAFF.

As to this clonotype: At one boundary the junction diverges from the germline segment, which might be a read error. This sequence joins TRBV29-1 and TRBJ2-7, with 8 positions matching TRBD1. CDR3 size: 15 residues. Looked up from germline, CDR1 is SQVTM and CDR2 is ANQGSEA. The CDR3 sequence is CGVEDETGDTYEQYF. As DNA, the CDR3 is TGCGGCGTTGAAGACGAGACAGGGGATACCTACGAGCAGTACTTC.

This sequence joins TRBV5-1 and TRBJ2-7; TRBD1 is a possible D gene (6 bases). The V gene lost 1 base and the J gene lost 0 bases, with 14 bases spanning the gap. CDR3 length: 16 residues. CDR1 and CDR2 (germline): SGHRS, YFSETQ. CDR3 coding DNA: TGCGCCAGCAGCTTGCCGGGGACATCACGCTCCTACGAGCAGTACGTC. It is translated as CASSLPGTSRSYEQYV.

V is TRBV5-6 and J is TRBJ2-7; D is undetermined. This CDR3 contains 13 residues. CDR1 is SGHDT and CDR2 is YYEEEE in the germline V gene. With 1 base removed from V and 1 base from J, the gap between germline ends came to 6 bases. Here the CDR3 DNA reads TGTGCCAGCAGCTTGTGGGATTCCTACGAGCAGTACTTC. This encodes CASSLWDSYEQYF.

The CDR3 nucleotides read TGCAGTGCTGCGAACAGGGAGGGGAGATTGACAGATACGCAGTATTTT. It translates to CSAANREGRLTDTQYF. V gene TRBV20-1 combines with J gene TRBJ2-3; a weak D match, TRBD2 (7 bases). The CDR3 has 16 amino acids. Germline assignment: CDR1 DFQATT and CDR2 SNEGSKA (reference sequence). The V and J ends lost 5 bases and 3 bases respectively, with 21 bases between them.

This clonotype was detected a few times. This chain links TRBV20-1 with TRBJ2-5; D remains ambiguous. This CDR3 is 12 amino acids long. With 3 bases removed from V and 7 bases from J, the gap between germline ends came to 12 bases. CDR1 is DFQATT and CDR2 is SNEGSKA in the germline V gene (reference sequence). CDR3 bases: TGCAGTGCTAGCCATCCTTGGAGGACCCAGTACTTC. This gives the protein CSASHPWRTQYF.

The chain's CDR3 is CAISAPPEQFF. Here the CDR3 DNA reads TGTGCCATCAGTGCCCCCCCTGAGCAGTTCTTC. The V gene is TRBV10-3, the J gene TRBJ2-1; D remains unclear. The germline CDR1 and CDR2 sequences are ENHRY and SYGVKD. This CDR3 is 11 amino acids long. Trimming stripped 4 bases from V and 9 bases from J, with 7 bases between.

This clonotype appeared a few times. This chain joins TRBV6-1 and TRBJ1-2; 8 bases match TRBD1. V gave up 3 bases and J gave up 4 bases; unmatched junction bases: 10. The CDR3 is 16 amino acids. CDR1 and CDR2 from the germline V gene are MNHNS and SASEGT. This CDR3 reads CASSELGTGGSYGYTF. The DNA for the CDR3 is TGTGCCAGCAGTGAGCTCGGGACAGGAGGTAGCTATGGCTACACCTTC.

This clonotype was picked up a small number of times. This rearrangement joins TRBV10-3 to TRBJ2-1; D tentatively reads TRBD1 or TRBD2 (5 bases each). Trimming took off 4 bases at V and 6 bases at J, with 16 bases between the two ends. This CDR3 has 15 residues. Germline V gene sequence: CDR1 ENHRY, CDR2 SYGVKD. CDR3 nucleotide sequence: TGTGCCATCAGTGTAGGGACGGGCTTGGGCAATGAGCAGTTCTTC. Residues: CAISVGTGLGNEQFF.

The chain is built from TRBV5-1 and TRBJ2-1; D is ambiguous. The V gene's germline CDR1 is SGHRS and CDR2 YFSETQ. The V end lost 0 bases, the J end lost 0 bases, and 10 bases lay between the germline ends. CDR3 size: 16 residues. CDR3 region: CASSLETPSSYNEQFF. The CDR3, as DNA: TGCGCCAGCAGCTTGGAGACACCGAGCTCCTACAATGAGCAGTTCTTC.

A note on this clonotype: Sequence at one end of the junction differs from germline and may be a read error. The chain links TRBV6-2 or TRBV6-3 to TRBJ2-4, with TRBD2 matching over 7 bases. The CDR3 is 15 residues long. The V gene's germline CDR1 is MNHEY and CDR2 SVGEGT. CDR3 sequence reads: CAGSLGLGVENIQYF. For the CDR3, the DNA is TGTGCCGGCAGTCTCGGACTAGGGGTTGAAAACATTCAGTACTTC.